The rows below give T cell receptor beta chains drawn from one sample of a study of cytomegalovirus exposure and HLA in healthy donors. Clones were read by immunoSEQ multiplex PCR, and TCRdb kept only the in-frame ones, dropping some. The table includes tens of thousands of clones, over 70% detected once. The sample was PBMCs. These receptors originate from a male donor in good health and CMV-seronegative. Each CDR3 is given with its conserved first and last residue.

J	V	CDR3
TRBJ2-7	TRBV5-1	CASSYSGRGDEQYF
TRBJ1-3	TRBV7-3	CASSSIAGNTIYF
TRBJ1-2	TRBV5-6	CASSLTGKSYGYTF
TRBJ2-1	TRBV9	CASSVAVGEQFF
TRBJ1-1	TRBV29-1	CSDRGDSEAFF
TRBJ1-4	TRBV14	CASSLTRGGGEKLFF
TRBJ1-2	TRBV5-4	CASSAMWEGNYGYTF
TRBJ2-2	TRBV19	CASSRGLAGHTGELFF
TRBJ1-2	TRBV30	CAWRGTGVGGACGYTF
TRBJ1-1	TRBV27	CASSSRQGMTEAFF
TRBJ1-1	TRBV5-1	CASSLGPLDEEAFF
TRBJ2-7	TRBV6-1	CASSPPTRSYEQYF
TRBJ1-3	TRBV5-1	CTSSPPTGDGNTIYF
TRBJ1-2	TRBV29-1	CSEDRAGYGYTF
TRBJ2-1	TRBV9	CASSPRLAAYNEQFF
TRBJ1-4	TRBV7-9	CASSSPGTGERDEKLFF
TRBJ2-1	TRBV30	CAWSEASGSHEQFF
TRBJ1-4	TRBV19	CASSSGYTNEKLFF
TRBJ2-5	TRBV9	CASASADRPNLETQYF
TRBJ2-2	TRBV6-1	CASSEDRDGELFF
TRBJ2-3	TRBV5-6	CASSLGQGSTDTQYF
TRBJ1-6	TRBV7-2	CASSLVPTAEGSPLHF
TRBJ2-1	TRBV27	CASRSWRNNEQFF
TRBJ2-5	TRBV7-9	CASSPWDYRQRFGTQYF
TRBJ2-7	TRBV10-3	CATRPRGSYEQYF
TRBJ2-7	TRBV30	CAWSVYRTYEQYF
TRBJ2-5	TRBV4-2	CASSQVIAGDQETQYF
TRBJ2-7	TRBV30	CAWKLRGISYEQYF
TRBJ1-1	TRBV7-8	CASSLNGEAFF
TRBJ1-2	TRBV30	CAWRVRGIDGYTF
TRBJ1-2	TRBV18	CASSHRDRDYGYPF
TRBJ1-5	TRBV2	CASSDVGGQPQHF
TRBJ2-6	TRBV2	CASSDGRGANVLTF
TRBJ2-7	TRBV15	CATSRDLASGTYEQYF
TRBJ2-1	TRBV6-5	CASSYLSESGSPEQFF
TRBJ1-4	TRBV6-6	CASSYSQGIREKLFF
TRBJ1-2	TRBV27	CASSSSHVNYGYTF
TRBJ1-1	TRBV5-6	CASSLTGWFGDKNTEAFF
TRBJ2-3	TRBV19	CASSSSSGRGTDTQYF
TRBJ1-1	TRBV5-4	CASSSPTDGNTEAFF
TRBJ2-1	TRBV21-1	CASSGTGGFFHSYNEQFF
TRBJ2-7	TRBV10-2	CASRPLAGVEEQYF